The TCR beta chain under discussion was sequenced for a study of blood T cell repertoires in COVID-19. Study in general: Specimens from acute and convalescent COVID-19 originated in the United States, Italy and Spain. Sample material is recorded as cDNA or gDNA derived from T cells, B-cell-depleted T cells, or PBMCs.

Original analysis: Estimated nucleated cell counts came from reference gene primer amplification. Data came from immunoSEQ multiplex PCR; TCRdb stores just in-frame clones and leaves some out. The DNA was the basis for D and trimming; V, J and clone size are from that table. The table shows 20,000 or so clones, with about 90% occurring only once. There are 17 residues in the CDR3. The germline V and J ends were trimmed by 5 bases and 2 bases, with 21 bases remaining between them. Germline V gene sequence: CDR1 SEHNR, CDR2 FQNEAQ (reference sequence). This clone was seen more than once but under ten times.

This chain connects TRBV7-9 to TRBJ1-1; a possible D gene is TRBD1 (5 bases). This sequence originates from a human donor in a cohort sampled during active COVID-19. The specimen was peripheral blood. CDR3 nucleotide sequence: TGTGCCAGCAGCCCGGGGGACGGTATAGGTTATAACACTGAAGCTTTCTTT. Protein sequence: CASSPGDGIGYNTEAFF.